This T cell receptor (beta chain) emerged from a study of T cells after yellow fever vaccination. Study details: With SMART-Seq v4 Ultra Low Input, the fractions containing low cell numbers were prepared.

Findings and caveats of the study: Practically every clonotype that responded to the vaccine could not be detected in sorted memory subsets on day 0. Most primary-vaccination clones recurred post-booster (around 95% CD4, around 86% CD8).

This CDR3 comprises 15 residues. CDR1 is SGHRS, CDR2 YFSETQ, per germline. The ends were cut back, 6 bases at V and 5 bases at J, with 17 bases in the middle. TCRdb fed the 5' RACE reads into MiXCR, producing one record per CDR3 protein. The top ten clones hold 0.75% to 1% of a sample with tens of thousands of distinct CDR3 sequences, 3.4% of them seen once. This clonotype showed up many times. Specimen: PBMCs, either bulk or a sorted T-cell subset (CD4+, CD8+, memory, or dextramer-sorted; not recorded which), collected around 45 days after the first yellow fever vaccination. The clonotype originates from a man between 18 and 29 years old who received the YFV17D yellow fever vaccine. The chain recombines TRBV5-1 with TRBJ2-2, with D perhaps TRBD1 (5 bases). CDR3 amino acids: CASNPGAPHTGELFF. In DNA, the CDR3 is TGCGCCAGCAACCCTGGGGCACCGCATACCGGGGAGCTGTTTTTT.